Described below is a single TCR beta chain sequence and its context. What it binds is not known. V lost 2 bases to trimming and J lost 2 bases; unmatched junction nucleotides: 5. Per the germline V gene, CDR1 is SGDLS and CDR2 is YYNGEE. This CDR3 spans 15 amino acids. This sample stems from a study of T cell responses to AZD1222 COVID-19 vaccine. Looking at the study overall: Second-dose groups at about 4 or about 12 weeks were pooled. Study outcomes and limitations: Repertoires were obtained solely post-peak T cell response.

Method: immunoSEQ multiplex PCR; TCRdb's copy keeps in-frame clones and lacks some. The table has about 100,000 clones, about 83% seen once. This clonotype originated in an adult in good health. V is TRBV9 and J is TRBJ2-7; 9 nucleotides line up with TRBD1. This specimen consisted of peripheral blood, obtained on day 0 of AZD1222 vaccination. The CDR3 reads CASSVTGGHAYEQYF. The CDR3 DNA reads TGTGCCAGCAGCGTTACAGGGGGCCATGCCTACGAGCAGTACTTC.